Listed below are T cell receptor beta chains from one sample, sequenced in a study of T cell changes during pregnancy in multiple sclerosis. The data were produced by immunoSEQ multiplex PCR, yet TCRdb's version contains in-frame clones alone and is incomplete. Here the sample spans 85,000 to 130,000 clones, roughly nine tenths being singletons. The sample here was peripheral blood, taken in the second trimester of pregnancy. Every receptor here comes from a female donor with multiple sclerosis, enrolled in a pregnancy study. Both conserved end residues are trimmed from each CDR3.

TRBJ2-5	TRBV10-3	ATGALGEETQY
TRBJ2-3	TRBV27	ASSLSRTGGTDTQY
TRBJ1-2	TRBV6-5	ASSYLNYGYT
TRBJ1-2	TRBV7-2	ASSLVTGGGNGYT
TRBJ2-1	TRBV9	ASSPRVVPSRNNEQF
TRBJ1-1	TRBV27	ASSPGLSGTEAF
TRBJ2-5	TRBV5-1	ASSLEAKGQQETQY
TRBJ2-1	TRBV6-6	ASSYSIPSSYNEQF
TRBJ2-2	TRBV27	ASSLSIPTGAPGELF
TRBJ2-2	TRBV10-2	ASSQTSGVTGELF
TRBJ2-3	TRBV28	ASSQLLWTADTQY
TRBJ1-5	TRBV28	ASSQLTRPQH
TRBJ1-5	TRBV6-5	ASSSGSNQPQH
TRBJ1-4	TRBV19	ASSAYRGDEKLF
TRBJ2-7	TRBV25-1	ASSENLGTGDTKQY
TRBJ2-7	TRBV6-1	ASTLRGSSYEQY
TRBJ1-1	TRBV6-6	ASSSTGLGRTEAF
TRBJ2-5	TRBV27	ASSFAGGGRETQY
TRBJ2-3	TRBV9	ASSVVGRGGDTQY
TRBJ1-2	TRBV27	ASKLSQGRYGYT
TRBJ2-5	TRBV5-5	ASSGSRQGRETQY
TRBJ2-1	TRBV9	ASSVRRADEQF
TRBJ1-5	TRBV13	ASSRGSHQPQH
TRBJ2-1	TRBV19	ASSTGRLGGFEQF
TRBJ2-1	TRBV29-1	SVGTYNEQF
TRBJ2-7	TRBV14	ASSLGRGSGSYEQY
TRBJ1-6	TRBV4-1	ASRPGPGQGDSPLH
TRBJ2-5	TRBV28	ASSLYQGWVQETQY
TRBJ1-1	TRBV5-1	ASSLRGQNWDTEAF
TRBJ2-7	TRBV2	ASRTGGWGEQY
TRBJ2-3	TRBV9	ASRPGGGAVADTQY
TRBJ1-1	TRBV2	ASRDSMNTEAF
TRBJ2-7	TRBV30	AWRLAGNYEQY
TRBJ1-5	TRBV6-1	ASSEGAHQPQH
TRBJ1-2	TRBV7-3	ASSGGQGYGYT
TRBJ2-1	TRBV25-1	ASRPDRDGYNEQF
TRBJ1-1	TRBV6-5	ASRQGTEAF
TRBJ2-7	TRBV6-5	ASSYSASVPYEQY
TRBJ2-5	TRBV2	ASSLAGGLWETQY
TRBJ2-1	TRBV29-1	SVLEPGLAEQF
TRBJ2-7	TRBV5-4	ASSLGLAGVGVGEQY
TRBJ1-2	TRBV5-6	ASSPDRLGYGYT
TRBJ1-2	TRBV27	ASSKEGYYGYT
TRBJ1-5	TRBV6-4	ASSQQGDNQPQH
TRBJ1-3	TRBV29-1	SVAATYSGNTIY
TRBJ2-3	TRBV25-1	ASSPHGGGSSDTQY
TRBJ1-2	TRBV6-5	ASSRQGRNYGYT